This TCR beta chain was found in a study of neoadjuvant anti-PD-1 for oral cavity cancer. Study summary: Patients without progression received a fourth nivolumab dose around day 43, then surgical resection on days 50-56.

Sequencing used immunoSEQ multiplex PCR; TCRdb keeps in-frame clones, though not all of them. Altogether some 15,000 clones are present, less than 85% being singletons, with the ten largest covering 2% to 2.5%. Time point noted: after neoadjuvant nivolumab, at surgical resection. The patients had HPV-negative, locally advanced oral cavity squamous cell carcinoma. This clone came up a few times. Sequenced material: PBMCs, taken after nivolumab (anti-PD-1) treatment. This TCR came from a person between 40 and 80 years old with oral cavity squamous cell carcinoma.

The CDR3 spells CASSRDRVFHEQYF. DNA of the CDR3: TGCGCCAGCAGCCGAGACAGGGTTTTCCACGAGCAGTACTTC. The V call is TRBV4-1, the J call TRBJ2-7; TRBD1 agrees at 7 bases. Trimming took 4 bases from V and 5 from J; bases not matched to a gene: 8. CDR1 and CDR2 (germline): MGHRA, YSYEKL. This CDR3 spans 14 amino acids.